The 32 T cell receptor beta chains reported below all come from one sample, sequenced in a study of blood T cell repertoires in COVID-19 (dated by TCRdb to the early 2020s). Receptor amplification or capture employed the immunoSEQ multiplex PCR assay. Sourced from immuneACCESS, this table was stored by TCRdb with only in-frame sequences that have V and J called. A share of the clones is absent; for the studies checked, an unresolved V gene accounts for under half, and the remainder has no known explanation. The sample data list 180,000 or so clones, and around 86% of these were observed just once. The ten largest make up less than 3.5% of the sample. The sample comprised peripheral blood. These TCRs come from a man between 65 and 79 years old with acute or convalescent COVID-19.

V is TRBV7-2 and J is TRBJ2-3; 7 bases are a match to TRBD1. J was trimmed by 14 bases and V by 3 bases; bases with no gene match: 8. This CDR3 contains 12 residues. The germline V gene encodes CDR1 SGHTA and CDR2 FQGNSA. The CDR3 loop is CASSLEAGGPYF. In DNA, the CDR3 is TGTGCCAGCAGCTTGGAGGCAGGGGGTCCGTATTTT.

CDR3 nucleotides: TGCGCCAGCAGCTTGGGGGGGACAGGTGCCTATGGCTACACCTTC. Translating it yields CASSLGGTGAYGYTF. This chain links TRBV5-1 with TRBJ1-2; 8 bases are a match to TRBD1. Germline V gene sequence: CDR1 SGHRS, CDR2 YFSETQ. CDR3 length: 15 amino acids. The ends lost 0 bases at V and 4 bases at J; junction bases unmatched: 5.

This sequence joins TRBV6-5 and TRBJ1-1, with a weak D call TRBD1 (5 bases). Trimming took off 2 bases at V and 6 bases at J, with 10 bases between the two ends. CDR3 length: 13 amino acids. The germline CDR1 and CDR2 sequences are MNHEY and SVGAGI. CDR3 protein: CASSYSTGPEAFF. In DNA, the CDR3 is TGTGCCAGCAGTTACAGCACAGGTCCTGAAGCTTTCTTT.

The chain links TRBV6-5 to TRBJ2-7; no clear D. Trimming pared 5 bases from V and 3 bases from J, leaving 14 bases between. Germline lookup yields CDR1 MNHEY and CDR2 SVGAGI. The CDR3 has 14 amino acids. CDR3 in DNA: TGTGCCAGCAGTCATCGCCACAGAAACTACGAGCAGTACTTC. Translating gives CASSHRHRNYEQYF.

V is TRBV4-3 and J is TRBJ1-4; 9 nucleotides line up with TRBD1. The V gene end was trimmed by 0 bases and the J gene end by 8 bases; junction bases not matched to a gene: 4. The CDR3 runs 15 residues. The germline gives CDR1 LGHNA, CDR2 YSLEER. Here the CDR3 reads CASSQDDRGGEKLFF. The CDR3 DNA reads TGCGCCAGCAGCCAAGACGACAGGGGGGGCGAAAAACTGTTTTTT.

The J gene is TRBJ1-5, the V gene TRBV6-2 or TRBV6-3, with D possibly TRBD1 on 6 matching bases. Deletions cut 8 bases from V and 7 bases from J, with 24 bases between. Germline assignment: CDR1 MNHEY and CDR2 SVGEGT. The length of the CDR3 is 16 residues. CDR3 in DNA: TGTGCCAGCGGTTCGGGGAGGGGGACCCCCGGGCAGCCCCAGCATTTT. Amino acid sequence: CASGSGRGTPGQPQHF.

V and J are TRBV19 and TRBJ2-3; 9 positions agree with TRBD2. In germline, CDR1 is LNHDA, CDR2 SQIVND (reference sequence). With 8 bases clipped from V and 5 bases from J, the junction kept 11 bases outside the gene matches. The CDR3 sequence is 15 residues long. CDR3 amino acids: CASSSGGGAVDTQYF. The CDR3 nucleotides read TGTGCCAGTTCCTCAGGCGGGGGGGCCGTAGATACGCAGTATTTT.

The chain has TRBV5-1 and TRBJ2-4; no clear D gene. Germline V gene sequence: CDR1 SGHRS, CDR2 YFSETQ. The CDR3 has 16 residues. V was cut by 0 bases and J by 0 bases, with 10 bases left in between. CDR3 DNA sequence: TGCGCCAGCAGCTTGGATCCGTTACTAGCCAAAAACATTCAGTACTTC. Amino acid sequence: CASSLDPLLAKNIQYF.

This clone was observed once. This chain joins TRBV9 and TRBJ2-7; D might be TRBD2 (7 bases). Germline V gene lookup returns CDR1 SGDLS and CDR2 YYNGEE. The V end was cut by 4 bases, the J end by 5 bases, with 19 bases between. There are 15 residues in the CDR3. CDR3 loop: CASSLGFGGADEQYF. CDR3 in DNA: TGTGCCAGCAGCCTTGGGTTTGGGGGGGCCGACGAGCAGTACTTC.

CDR3: CASSPRIDRAYGYTF. The CDR3 region has the DNA TGTGCCAGCAGTCCCCGGATCGACAGGGCCTATGGCTACACCTTC. The V gene is TRBV27, the J gene TRBJ1-2; 7 bases line up with TRBD1. The germline CDR1 and CDR2 sequences are MNHEY and SMNVEV (reference sequence). The V segment lost 5 bases and the J segment 4 bases; nucleotides outside the gene matches: 10. The CDR3 is 15 residues long.

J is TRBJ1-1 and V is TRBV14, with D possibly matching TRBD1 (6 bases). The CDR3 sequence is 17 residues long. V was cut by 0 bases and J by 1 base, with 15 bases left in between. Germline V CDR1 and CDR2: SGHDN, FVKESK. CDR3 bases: TGTGCCAGCAGCCAAGATCGACAGGATGCGTGGAACACTGAAGCTTTCTTT. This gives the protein CASSQDRQDAWNTEAFF. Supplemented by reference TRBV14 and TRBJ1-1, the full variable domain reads EAGVTQFPSHSVIEKGQTVTLRCDPISGHDNLYWYRRVMGKEIKFLLHFVKESKQDESGMPNNRFLAERTGGTYSTLKVQPAELEDSGVYFCASSQDRQDAWNTEAFFGQGTRLTVV.

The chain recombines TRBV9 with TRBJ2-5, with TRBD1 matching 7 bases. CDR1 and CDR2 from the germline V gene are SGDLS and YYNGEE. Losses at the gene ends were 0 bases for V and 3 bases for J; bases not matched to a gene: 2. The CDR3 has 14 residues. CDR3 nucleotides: TGTGCCAGCAGCGTAGGGGGGACAGAAGAGACCCAGTACTTC. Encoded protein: CASSVGGTEETQYF. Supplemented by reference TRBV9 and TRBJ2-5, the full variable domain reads DSGVTQTPKHLITATGQRVTLRCSPRSGDLSVYWYQQSLDQGLQFLIQYYNGEERAKGNILERFSAQQFPDLHSELNLSSLELGDSALYFCASSVGGTEETQYFGPGTRLLVL.

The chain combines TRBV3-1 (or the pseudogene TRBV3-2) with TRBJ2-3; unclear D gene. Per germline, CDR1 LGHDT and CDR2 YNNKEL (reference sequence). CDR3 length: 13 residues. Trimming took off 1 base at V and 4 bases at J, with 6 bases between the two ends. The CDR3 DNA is TGTGCCAGCAGCCAAGCCGAGGCAGATACGCAGTATTTT. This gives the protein CASSQAEADTQYF.

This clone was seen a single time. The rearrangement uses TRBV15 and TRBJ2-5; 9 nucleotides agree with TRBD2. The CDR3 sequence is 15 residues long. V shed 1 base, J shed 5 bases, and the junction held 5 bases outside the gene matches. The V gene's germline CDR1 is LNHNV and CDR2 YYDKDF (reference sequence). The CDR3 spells CATSRVLAGDETQYF. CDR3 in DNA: TGTGCCACCAGCAGAGTGTTAGCGGGAGATGAGACCCAGTACTTC.

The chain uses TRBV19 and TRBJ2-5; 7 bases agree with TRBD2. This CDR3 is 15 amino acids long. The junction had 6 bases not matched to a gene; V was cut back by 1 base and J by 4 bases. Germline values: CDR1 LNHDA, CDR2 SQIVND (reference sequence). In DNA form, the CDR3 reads TGTGCCAGTAGTATAGGGGGGGGAGTGGCAGAGACCCAGTACTTC. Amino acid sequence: CASSIGGGVAETQYF.

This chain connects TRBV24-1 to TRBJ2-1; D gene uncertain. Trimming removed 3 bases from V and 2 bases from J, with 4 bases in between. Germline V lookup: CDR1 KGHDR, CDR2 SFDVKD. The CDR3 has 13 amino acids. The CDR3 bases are TGTGCCACCAGTGATAACACCTACAATGAGCAGTTCTTC. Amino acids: CATSDNTYNEQFF.

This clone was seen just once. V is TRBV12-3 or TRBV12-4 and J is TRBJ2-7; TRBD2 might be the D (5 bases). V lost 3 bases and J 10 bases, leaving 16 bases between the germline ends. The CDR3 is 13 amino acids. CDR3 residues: CASSFHPGIQQYF. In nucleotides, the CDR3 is TGTGCCAGCAGTTTCCACCCGGGGATCCAACAGTACTTC.

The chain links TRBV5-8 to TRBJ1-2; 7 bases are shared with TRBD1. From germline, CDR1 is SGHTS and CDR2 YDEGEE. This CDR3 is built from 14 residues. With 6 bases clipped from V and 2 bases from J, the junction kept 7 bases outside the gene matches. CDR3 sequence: CASTQTGINYGYTF. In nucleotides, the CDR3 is TGTGCCAGCACCCAGACAGGGATCAACTATGGCTACACCTTC.

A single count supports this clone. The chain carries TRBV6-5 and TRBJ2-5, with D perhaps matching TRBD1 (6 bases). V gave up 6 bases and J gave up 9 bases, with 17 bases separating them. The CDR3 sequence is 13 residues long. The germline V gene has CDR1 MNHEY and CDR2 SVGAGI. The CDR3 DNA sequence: TGTGCCAGCAGACAACTACAGGGACCGTCCCAGTACTTC. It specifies CASRQLQGPSQYF.

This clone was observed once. CDR3: CASSLTEGPYNEQFF. The CDR3 DNA reads TGTGCCAGCAGCTTAACGGAGGGCCCCTACAATGAGCAGTTCTTC. The rearrangement uses TRBV7-9 and TRBJ2-1; tentatively, D is TRBD2 (6 bases). The V gene lost 2 bases and the J gene lost 2 bases, with 10 bases spanning the gap. CDR1 SEHNR and CDR2 FQNEAQ come from the germline V gene (reference sequence). The CDR3 consists of 15 residues.

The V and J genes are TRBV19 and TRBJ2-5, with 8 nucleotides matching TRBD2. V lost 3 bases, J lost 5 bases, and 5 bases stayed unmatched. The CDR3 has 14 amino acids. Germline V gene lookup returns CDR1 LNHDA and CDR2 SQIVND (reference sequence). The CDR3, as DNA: TGTGCCAGTAGTATCAAGAGCGGGAGTGAGACCCAGTACTTC. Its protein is CASSIKSGSETQYF.

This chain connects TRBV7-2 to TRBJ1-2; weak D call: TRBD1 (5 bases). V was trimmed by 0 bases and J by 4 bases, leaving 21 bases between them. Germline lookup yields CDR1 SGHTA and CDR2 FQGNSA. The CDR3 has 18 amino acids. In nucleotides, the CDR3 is TGTGCCAGCAGCTTAGCCCAGGGTAGAACATCCGCTCCCTATGGCTACACCTTC. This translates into CASSLAQGRTSAPYGYTF.

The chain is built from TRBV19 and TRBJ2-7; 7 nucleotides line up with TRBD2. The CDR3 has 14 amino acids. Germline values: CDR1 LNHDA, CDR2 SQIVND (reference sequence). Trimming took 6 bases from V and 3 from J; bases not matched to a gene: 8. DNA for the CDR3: TGTGCCAGTAGCACAACCGGACTAGTCTACGAGCAGTACTTC. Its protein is CASSTTGLVYEQYF.

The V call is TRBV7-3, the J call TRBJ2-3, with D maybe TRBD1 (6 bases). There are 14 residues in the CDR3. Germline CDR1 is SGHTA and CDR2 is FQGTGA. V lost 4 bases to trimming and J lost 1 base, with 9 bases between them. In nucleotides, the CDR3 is TGTGCCAGCAGCTCCCGACAGGGCACAGATACGCAGTATTTT. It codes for CASSSRQGTDTQYF.

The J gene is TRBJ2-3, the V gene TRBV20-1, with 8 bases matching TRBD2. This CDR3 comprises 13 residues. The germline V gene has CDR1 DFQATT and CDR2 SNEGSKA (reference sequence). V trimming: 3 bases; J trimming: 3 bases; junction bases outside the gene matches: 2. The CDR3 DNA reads TGCAGTGCTAGTCCTAGCGGGACAGATACGCAGTATTTT. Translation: CSASPSGTDTQYF.

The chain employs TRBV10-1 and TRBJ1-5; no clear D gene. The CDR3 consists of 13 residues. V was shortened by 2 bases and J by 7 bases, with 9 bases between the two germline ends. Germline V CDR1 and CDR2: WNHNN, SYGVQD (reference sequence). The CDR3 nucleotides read TGCGCCAGCAGTGAGGTTCTGGGCCAGCCCCAGCATTTT. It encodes CASSEVLGQPQHF.

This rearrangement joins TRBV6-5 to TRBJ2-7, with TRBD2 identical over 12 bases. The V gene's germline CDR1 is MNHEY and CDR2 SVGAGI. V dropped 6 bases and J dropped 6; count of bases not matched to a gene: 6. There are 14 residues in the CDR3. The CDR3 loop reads CASSLAGGPGEQYF. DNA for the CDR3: TGTGCCAGCAGCCTAGCGGGAGGGCCTGGCGAGCAGTACTTC.

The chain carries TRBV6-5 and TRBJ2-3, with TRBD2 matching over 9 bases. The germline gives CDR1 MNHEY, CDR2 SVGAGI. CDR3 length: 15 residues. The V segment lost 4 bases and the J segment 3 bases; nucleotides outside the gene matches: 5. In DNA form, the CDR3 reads TGTGCCAGCAGTTCCCCGGCGGGAGGGACAGATACGCAGTATTTT. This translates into CASSSPAGGTDTQYF.

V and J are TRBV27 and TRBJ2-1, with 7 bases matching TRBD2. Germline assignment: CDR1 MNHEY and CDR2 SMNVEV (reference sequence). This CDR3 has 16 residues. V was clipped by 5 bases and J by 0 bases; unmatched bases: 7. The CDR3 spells CASSPIAGSSYNEQFF. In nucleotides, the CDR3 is TGTGCCAGCAGTCCAATAGCGGGCAGCTCCTACAATGAGCAGTTCTTC.

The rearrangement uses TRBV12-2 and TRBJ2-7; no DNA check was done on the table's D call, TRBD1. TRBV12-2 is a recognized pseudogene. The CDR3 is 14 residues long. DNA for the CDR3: TGTGCAAGTCGCTTATCGACAGGGTGGCACGAGCAGTACTTC. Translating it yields CASRLSTGWHEQYF.

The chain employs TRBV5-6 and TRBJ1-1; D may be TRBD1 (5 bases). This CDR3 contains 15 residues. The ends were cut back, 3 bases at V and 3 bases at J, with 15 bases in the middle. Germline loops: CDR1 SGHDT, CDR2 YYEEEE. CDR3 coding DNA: TGTGCCAGCAGCTCTTCTGGGGGGGTAGACACTGAAGCTTTCTTT. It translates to CASSSSGGVDTEAFF.

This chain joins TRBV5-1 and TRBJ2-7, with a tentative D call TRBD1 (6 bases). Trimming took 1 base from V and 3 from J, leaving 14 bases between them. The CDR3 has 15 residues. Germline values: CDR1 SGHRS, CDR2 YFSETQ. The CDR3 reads CASSLMGDTDYEQYF. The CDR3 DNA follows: TGCGCCAGCAGCTTGATGGGGGACACCGACTACGAGCAGTACTTC. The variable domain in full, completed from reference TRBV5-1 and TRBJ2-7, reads KAGVTQTPRYLIKTRGQQVTLSCSPISGHRSVSWYQQTPGQGLQFLFEYFSETQRNKGNFPGRFSGRQFSNSRSEMNVSTLELGDSALYLCASSLMGDTDYEQYFGPGTRLTVT.